The clone carrying this TCR beta chain was observed once. Its target is unknown. The repertoire was sequenced with immunoSEQ multiplex PCR; TCRdb's copy has only in-frame clones and lacks some. The table shows roughly 23,000 clones, with around 85% occurring only once. These data are taken from a study of OX40 agonist ivuxolimab in advanced cancers. About the research overall: Patients treated during dose escalation were battling hepatocellular carcinoma, melanoma, renal cell or head and neck cancer. General observations from the study: Among some nonresponders, normalized T-cell clonal expansion was also low.

With V trimmed by 1 base and J by 5 bases, 8 bases remained unmatched. This CDR3 region has 15 residues. The germline CDR1 and CDR2 sequences are SGHNT and YENEEA. Blood specimens came from baseline, cycle 4 day 1, and cycle 7 day 1. The sequences come from CD4+ or CD8+ T cells sorted from blood, collected in a trial of the OX40 agonist ivuxolimab. The receptor was isolated from an adult with an advanced solid tumor such as melanoma, head and neck, liver or kidney cancer. V gene TRBV11-3 combines with J gene TRBJ2-7; 7 bases match TRBD2. In DNA, the CDR3 is TGTGCCAGCAGCTTAGGGTGGGGAGGGGACCACGAGCAGTACTTC. Its translation: CASSLGWGGDHEQYF.